One T cell receptor beta chain is described in this entry. Its antigen is currently unknown. Roughly 0.45 to 1 ug RNA was reverse transcribed with random hexamers. By means of immunoSEQ multiplex PCR, TCR beta CDR3 spanning 54 Vbeta and 13 Jbeta underwent amplification. TCRdb reprocessed the immunoSEQ multiplex PCR reads with MiXCR, giving one entry per CDR3 protein. The sample has 150,000 to 200,000 distinct CDR3 sequences; approximately 95% are singletons. These data belong to a study of CD8 T cells in Susac syndrome. Whole-study findings and limits: In total CD8+ repertoires, over 15 Susac-specific public clones were found, and CD8+ TEMRA repertoires had several. The study admitted that it had a relatively small number of individuals in its TCR sequencing and HLA analysis.

This TCR was sampled from a human donor with Susac syndrome. The specimen sequenced was CD8+ T cells from PBMCs.

The CDR3 DNA reads TGTGCCACCAGCATCGAGCGGGCGCCCTCCTACAATGAGCAGTTCTTC. Amino acids: CATSIERAPSYNEQFF. The chain uses TRBV15 and TRBJ2-1, with D tentatively TRBD2 (6 bases). Germline lookup yields CDR1 LNHNV and CDR2 YYDKDF (reference sequence). Trimming took off 4 bases at V and 0 bases at J, with 13 bases between the two ends. The CDR3 sequence is 16 residues long.